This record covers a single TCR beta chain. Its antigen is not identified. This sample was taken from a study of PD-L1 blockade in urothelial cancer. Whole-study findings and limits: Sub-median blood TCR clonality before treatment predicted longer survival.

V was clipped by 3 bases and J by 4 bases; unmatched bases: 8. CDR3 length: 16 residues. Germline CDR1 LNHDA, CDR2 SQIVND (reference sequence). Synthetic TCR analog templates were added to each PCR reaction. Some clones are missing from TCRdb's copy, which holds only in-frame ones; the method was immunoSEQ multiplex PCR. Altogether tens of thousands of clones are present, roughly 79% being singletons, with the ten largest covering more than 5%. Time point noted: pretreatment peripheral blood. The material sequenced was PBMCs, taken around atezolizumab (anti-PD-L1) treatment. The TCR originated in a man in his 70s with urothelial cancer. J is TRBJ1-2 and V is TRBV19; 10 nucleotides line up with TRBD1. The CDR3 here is CASSMSRGQGTYGYTF. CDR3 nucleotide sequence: TGTGCCAGTAGTATGTCGAGGGGACAGGGGACCTATGGCTACACCTTC.